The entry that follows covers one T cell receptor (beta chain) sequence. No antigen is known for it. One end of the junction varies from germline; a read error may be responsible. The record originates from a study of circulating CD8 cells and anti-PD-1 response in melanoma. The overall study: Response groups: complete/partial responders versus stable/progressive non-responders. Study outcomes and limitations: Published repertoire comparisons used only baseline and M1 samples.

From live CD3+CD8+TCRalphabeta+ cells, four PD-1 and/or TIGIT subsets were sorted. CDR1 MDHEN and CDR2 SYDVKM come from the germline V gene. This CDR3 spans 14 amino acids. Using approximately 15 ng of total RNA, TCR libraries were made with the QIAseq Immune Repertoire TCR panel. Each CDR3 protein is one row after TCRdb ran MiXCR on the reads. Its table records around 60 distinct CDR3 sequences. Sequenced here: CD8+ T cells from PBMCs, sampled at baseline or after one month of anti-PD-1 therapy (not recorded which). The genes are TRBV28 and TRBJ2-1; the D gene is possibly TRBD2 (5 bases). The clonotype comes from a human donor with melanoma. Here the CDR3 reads CAGSFEEGHNEQFF. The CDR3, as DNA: TGTGCCGGCAGTTTTGAAGAGGGCCACAATGAGCAGTTCTTC.